The 12 T cell receptor beta chains reported below all come from one sample, sequenced in a study of identical twins. In TCRdb, the 5' RACE reads were re-called with MiXCR into one record per CDR3 protein. The sample shows about 720,000 distinct CDR3 sequences, 18% of them seen only once. These data were also filed under a second study, of T cells expressing NK-cell markers.

Input material: PBMCs. The receptors stem from a woman under 30 in good health.

The chain couples TRBV7-9 to TRBJ2-7, with D perhaps TRBD2 (5 bases). CDR3 length equals 14 residues. V lost 5 bases to trimming and J lost 5 bases, with 16 bases between them. Per germline, CDR1 SEHNR and CDR2 FQNEAQ (reference sequence). The CDR3, as DNA: TGTGCCAGCAGCCGATACGGGGTATGGGACGAGCAGTACTTC. Its translation is CASSRYGVWDEQYF.

V and J are TRBV10-3 and TRBJ2-7; 8 nucleotides agree with TRBD1. Germline values: CDR1 ENHRY, CDR2 SYGVKD. The CDR3 runs to 15 residues. The junction had 5 bases not matched to a gene; V was cut back by 0 bases and J by 4 bases. This CDR3 reads CAISESYRGAYEQYF. In DNA form, the CDR3 reads TGTGCCATCAGTGAGTCCTACAGGGGGGCTTACGAGCAGTACTTC.

With regard to this clonotype: One end of the junction fails to match germline, which may point to a read error. J is TRBJ1-5 and V is TRBV12-3 or TRBV12-4, with no clear D. CDR3 length: 13 amino acids. The CDR3 loop reads CASSLMGGQPLHF. The CDR3 DNA sequence: TGTGCCAGCAGTTTAATGGGCGGGCAGCCCCTGCATTTT.

The chain joins TRBV20-1 to TRBJ2-2; 11 positions match TRBD2. The V and J ends lost 6 bases and 3 bases, in that order; junction bases with no gene match: 9. The CDR3 consists of 16 residues. CDR1 and CDR2 (germline): DFQATT, SNEGSKA (reference sequence). The CDR3 protein is CSAAHSGGGYTGELFF. Here the CDR3 DNA reads TGCAGTGCAGCACATAGCGGGGGGGGATACACCGGGGAGCTGTTTTTT.

The chain recombines TRBV10-1 with TRBJ2-1; 7 bases are a match to TRBD1. The ends lost 5 bases at V and 3 bases at J; junction bases unmatched: 4. The CDR3 is 14 residues long. Per germline, CDR1 WNHNN and CDR2 SYGVQD (reference sequence). As DNA, the CDR3 is TGCGCCAGCAGTACGACAGGGTTCTACAATGAGCAGTTCTTC. This translates into CASSTTGFYNEQFF.

This clonotype was seen a handful of times. The V gene is TRBV7-2, the J gene TRBJ2-1, with D unresolved. Trimming removed 5 bases from V and 7 bases from J, with 9 bases in between. Germline CDR1 SGHTA, CDR2 FQGNSA. This CDR3 is 12 amino acids long. In DNA form, the CDR3 reads TGTGCCAGCAGCCTCCTACTGAATGAGCAGTTCTTC. This codes for CASSLLLNEQFF. Variable domain in full (rest from reference TRBV7-2 and TRBJ2-1): GAGVSQSPSNKVTEKGKDVELRCDPISGHTALYWYRQSLGQGLEFLIYFQGNSAPDKSGLPSDRFSAERTGGSVSTLTIQRTQQEDSAVYLCASSLLLNEQFFGPGTRLTVL.

The V gene is TRBV6-1, the J gene TRBJ1-1; 11 nucleotides line up with TRBD1. Germline V gene data show CDR1 as MNHNS and CDR2 as SASEGT. The CDR3 is 15 amino acids. V lost 6 bases, J lost 5 bases, and 8 bases stayed unmatched. This CDR3 is CASRTGQGAATEAFF. CDR3 DNA sequence: TGTGCCAGCAGAACCGGACAGGGGGCGGCTACTGAAGCTTTCTTT.

There are a few counts of this clonotype. The J gene is TRBJ1-2, the V gene TRBV20-1; 7 bases are shared with TRBD1. CDR1 is DFQATT and CDR2 is SNEGSKA in the germline V gene (reference sequence). V lost 2 bases, J lost 0 bases, and 3 bases stayed unmatched. The CDR3 is 14 residues long. Here the CDR3 DNA reads TGCAGTGCTAGACGGGACAGTGCTAACTATGGCTACACCTTC. Protein sequence: CSARRDSANYGYTF.

This clonotype has just one count. The gene calls are TRBV20-1 and TRBJ1-1; D unresolved. The ends were cut back, 6 bases at V and 6 bases at J, with 5 bases in the middle. Germline assignment: CDR1 DFQATT and CDR2 SNEGSKA (reference sequence). There are 9 residues in the CDR3. The CDR3 region has the DNA TGCAGTGCCTATCCTGAAGCTTTCTTT. It codes for CSAYPEAFF.

This clonotype was found a few times. The chain couples TRBV6-1 to TRBJ1-2; possibly TRBD1 for D (6 bases). The CDR3 has 13 residues. V lost 6 bases, J lost 8 bases, and 16 bases lay in between. Germline CDR1 is MNHNS and CDR2 is SASEGT. CDR3 in amino acids: CASRERGPGGYTF. In DNA, the CDR3 is TGTGCCAGCAGGGAACGGGGGCCGGGAGGCTACACCTTC.

This clonotype has more than one count but fewer than ten. The J gene is TRBJ2-7, the V gene TRBV29-1; maybe TRBD1 (6 bases). The CDR3 is made up of 15 amino acids. CDR1 SQVTM and CDR2 ANQGSEA come from the germline V gene. Trimming pared 4 bases from V and 2 bases from J, leaving 18 bases between. The DNA for the CDR3 is TGCAGCGTTGTTAAAGGGAACAGGGATGCCTACGAGCAGTACTTC. It specifies CSVVKGNRDAYEQYF.

This clonotype was observed a handful of times. This chain uses TRBV20-1 with TRBJ2-2; D is perhaps TRBD1 (5 bases). The CDR3 runs to 12 residues. The V end was cut by 3 bases, the J end by 7 bases, with 9 bases between. Germline CDR1 DFQATT, CDR2 SNEGSKA (reference sequence). The CDR3: CSASQGVGELFF. The CDR3 DNA reads TGCAGTGCTAGCCAAGGGGTCGGGGAGCTGTTTTTT.